This T cell receptor (beta chain) was retrieved from a study of T cell responses to AZD1222 COVID-19 vaccine. Study-level findings and limits: As reported, nearly half of all spike-specific TCRs target variant regions that are unmutated.

Only in-frame clones appear in the TCRdb table, and some are missing; sequencing was by immunoSEQ multiplex PCR. The sample contains roughly 120,000 clones, around 90% of which appear only once. Germline V CDR1 and CDR2: MDHEN, SYDVKM. Trimming removed 4 bases from V and 4 bases from J, with 20 bases in between. This CDR3 has 16 residues. Comments on this clone: Its antigen is not identified.

The sequences come from peripheral blood, collected on day 0 of AZD1222 vaccination. This clonotype originated in an adult in good health. The chain is built from TRBV28 and TRBJ2-7, with D perhaps being TRBD1 or TRBD2 (6 bases each). This CDR3 reads CASSSPAGRGQYEQYF. The DNA of the CDR3 is TGTGCCAGCAGTTCGCCAGCGGGCAGGGGCCAGTACGAGCAGTACTTC.